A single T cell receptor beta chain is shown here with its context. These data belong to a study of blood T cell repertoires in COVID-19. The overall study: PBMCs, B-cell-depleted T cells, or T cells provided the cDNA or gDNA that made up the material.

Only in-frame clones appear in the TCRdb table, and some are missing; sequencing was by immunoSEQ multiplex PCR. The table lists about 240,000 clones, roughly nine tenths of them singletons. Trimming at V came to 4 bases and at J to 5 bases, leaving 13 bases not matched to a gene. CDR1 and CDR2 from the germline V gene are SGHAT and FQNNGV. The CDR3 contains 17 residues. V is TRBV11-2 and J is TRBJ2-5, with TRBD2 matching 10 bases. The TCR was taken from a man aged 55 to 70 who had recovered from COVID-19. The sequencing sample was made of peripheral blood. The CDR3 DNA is TGTGCCAGCAGCTCCCTATTTAGCGGGGGGTTGGGGGAGACCCAGTACTTC. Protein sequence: CASSSLFSGGLGETQYF. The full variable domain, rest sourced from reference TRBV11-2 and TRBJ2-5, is EAGVAQSPRYKIIEKRQSVAFWCNPISGHATLYWYQQILGQGPKLLIQFQNNGVVDDSQLPKDRFSAERLKGVDSTLKIQPAKLEDSAVYLCASSSLFSGGLGETQYFGPGTRLLVL.